Each of the 10 T cell receptor beta chains below was sequenced from the same sample in a study of shared T cell receptors in the human thymus. Clones were read by immunoSEQ multiplex PCR, and TCRdb kept only the in-frame ones, dropping some. The table lists 500,000 to 750,000 clones, more than 75% of them singletons, with 0.01% in the top ten. This sample also appeared in a second study, on human thymus T cells.

Sequencing used thymocytes. These TCRs come from a boy under two years old with a congenital heart defect.

The rearrangement links TRBV20-1 to TRBJ2-3; maybe TRBD1 (6 bases). CDR1 DFQATT and CDR2 SNEGSKA come from the germline V gene (reference sequence). The CDR3 has 11 residues. Trimming cost V 6 bases and J 10 bases, with 14 bases left between them. The CDR3 nucleotides are TGCAGTGCCCCAAACAGGGAAGCGCAGTATTTT. It yields the protein CSAPNREAQYF.

As for this clone: Other DNA sequences in this sample translate to the same CDR3. This chain connects TRBV27 to TRBJ1-1; tentative D call: TRBD1 (6 bases). V was pared by 2 bases and J by 1 base, with 8 bases between. Germline values: CDR1 MNHEY, CDR2 SMNVEV (reference sequence). The CDR3 is 14 amino acids. Written as DNA, the CDR3 is TGTGCCAGCAGTTTAAGGACAGCGAACACTGAAGCTTTCTTT. Amino acid sequence: CASSLRTANTEAFF.

The rearrangement links TRBV9 to TRBJ2-1; D is possibly TRBD2 (5 bases). CDR3 length equals 16 residues. CDR1 and CDR2 (germline): SGDLS, YYNGEE. V was trimmed by 4 bases and J by 1 base, leaving 15 bases between them. The CDR3 region is CASSLRGPMSYNEQFF. The CDR3, as DNA: TGTGCCAGCAGCCTAAGAGGGCCCATGTCCTACAATGAGCAGTTCTTC.

This sequence joins TRBV7-9 and TRBJ2-3; 9 nucleotides match TRBD2. The CDR3 runs to 16 residues. Trimming at V came to 4 bases and at J to 2 bases, leaving 7 bases not matched to a gene. Germline assignment: CDR1 SEHNR and CDR2 FQNEAQ (reference sequence). Written as DNA, the CDR3 is TGTGCCAGCAGCTCCCGGGGCGGGAGGGTCACAGATACGCAGTATTTT. Translated, it gives CASSSRGGRVTDTQYF. Together with reference TRBV7-9 and TRBJ2-3, the CDR3 gives the full variable domain: DTGVSQNPRHKITKRGQNVTFRCDPISEHNRLYWYRQTLGQGPEFLTYFQNEAQLEKSRLLSDRFSAERPKGSFSTLEIQRTEQGDSAMYLCASSSRGGRVTDTQYFGPGTRLTVL.

In its sample, this clone was seen once. The chain links TRBV6-1 to TRBJ1-1; no firm D call. Germline assignment: CDR1 MNHNS and CDR2 SASEGT. The CDR3 is made up of 12 amino acids. Trimming removed 3 bases at V and 1 base at J, with 3 bases between. CDR3 DNA: TGTGCCAGCAGTGACAGGAACACTGAAGCTTTCTTT. Protein: CASSDRNTEAFF.

The rearrangement links TRBV5-6 to TRBJ2-1; the match to TRBD1 covers 10 bases. Germline V gene sequence: CDR1 SGHDT, CDR2 YYEEEE. The V gene end was trimmed by 4 bases and the J gene end by 5 bases; junction bases not matched to a gene: 3. The CDR3 has 14 residues. This CDR3 reads CASSLGTGDNEQFF. The CDR3, as DNA: TGTGCCAGCAGCCTTGGGACAGGGGACAATGAGCAGTTCTTC.

The chain is built from TRBV6-1 and TRBJ1-2; TRBD1 matches 8 bases. The CDR3 sequence is 14 residues long. Looked up from germline, CDR1 is MNHNS and CDR2 is SASEGT. The trim removed 5 bases at V and 5 bases at J, leaving 7 bases unmatched. The CDR3 loop reads CASSFQGAGYGYTF. The CDR3 DNA follows: TGTGCCAGCAGTTTTCAGGGGGCAGGGTATGGCTACACCTTC.

The CDR3 sequence is CASSLGSRTLSGNTIYF. The CDR3 DNA is TGTGCCAGCAGCTTAGGTTCACGGACTCTCTCTGGAAACACCATATATTTT. The chain employs TRBV7-9 and TRBJ1-3, with D unresolved. This CDR3 is built from 17 residues. Trimming took 1 base from V and 0 from J, leaving 13 bases between them. The V gene's germline CDR1 is SEHNR and CDR2 FQNEAQ (reference sequence).

This sequence joins TRBV7-9 and TRBJ1-1, with D uncertain. Germline CDR1 is SEHNR and CDR2 is FQNEAQ (reference sequence). CDR3 size: 14 residues. Trimming pared 5 bases from V and 1 base from J, leaving 11 bases between. The CDR3 region is CASSPVLRNTEAFF. CDR3 bases: TGTGCCAGCAGCCCGGTCCTGAGGAACACTGAAGCTTTCTTT.

This rearrangement joins TRBV5-4 to TRBJ2-3; D not certain. V lost 4 bases and J lost 2, with 17 bases in between. Germline V CDR1 and CDR2: SGHNT, YYREEE (reference sequence). This CDR3 spans 16 amino acids. CDR3 nucleotide sequence: TGTGCCAGCAGCCTACTTACGGGTGCTTACACAGATACGCAGTATTTT. Its translation: CASSLLTGAYTDTQYF.